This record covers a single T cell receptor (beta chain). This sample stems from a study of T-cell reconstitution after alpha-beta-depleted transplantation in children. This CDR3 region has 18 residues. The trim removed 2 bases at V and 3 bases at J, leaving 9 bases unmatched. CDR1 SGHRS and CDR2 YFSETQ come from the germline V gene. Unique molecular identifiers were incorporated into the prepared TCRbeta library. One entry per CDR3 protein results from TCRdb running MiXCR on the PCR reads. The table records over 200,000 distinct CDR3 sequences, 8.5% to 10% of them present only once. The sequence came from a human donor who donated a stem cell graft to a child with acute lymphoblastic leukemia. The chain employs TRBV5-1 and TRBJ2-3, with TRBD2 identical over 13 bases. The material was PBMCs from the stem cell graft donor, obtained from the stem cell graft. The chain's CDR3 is CASSLTSGGAVVTDTQYF. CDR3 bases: TGCGCCAGCAGCTTAACTAGCGGGGGGGCCGTGGTGACAGATACGCAGTATTTT. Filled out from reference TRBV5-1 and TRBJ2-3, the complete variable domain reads KAGVTQTPRYLIKTRGQQVTLSCSPISGHRSVSWYQQTPGQGLQFLFEYFSETQRNKGNFPGRFSGRQFSNSRSEMNVSTLELGDSALYLCASSLTSGGAVVTDTQYFGPGTRLTVL.